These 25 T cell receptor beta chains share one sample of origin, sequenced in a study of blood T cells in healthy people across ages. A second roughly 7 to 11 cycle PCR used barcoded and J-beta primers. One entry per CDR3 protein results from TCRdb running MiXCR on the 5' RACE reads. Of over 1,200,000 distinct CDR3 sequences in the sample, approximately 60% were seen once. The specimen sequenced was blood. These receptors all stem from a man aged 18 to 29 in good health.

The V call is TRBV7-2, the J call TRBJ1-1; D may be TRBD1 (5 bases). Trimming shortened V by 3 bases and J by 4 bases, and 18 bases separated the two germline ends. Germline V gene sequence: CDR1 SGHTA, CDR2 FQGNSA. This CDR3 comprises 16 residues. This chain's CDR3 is CASSFLSGRQGTEAFF. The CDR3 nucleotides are TGTGCCAGCAGCTTCTTATCGGGACGGCAGGGCACTGAAGCTTTCTTT.

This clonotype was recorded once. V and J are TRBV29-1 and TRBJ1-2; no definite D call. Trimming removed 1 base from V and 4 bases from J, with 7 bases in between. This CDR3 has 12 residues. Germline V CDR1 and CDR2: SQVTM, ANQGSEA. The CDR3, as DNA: TGCAGCGTTGAAGTGCACCTCTATGGCTACACCTTC. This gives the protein CSVEVHLYGYTF.

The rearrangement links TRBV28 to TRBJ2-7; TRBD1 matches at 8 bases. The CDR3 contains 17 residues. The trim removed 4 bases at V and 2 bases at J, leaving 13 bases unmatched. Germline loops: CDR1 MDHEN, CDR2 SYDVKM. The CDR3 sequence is CASSSGQGEFETYEQYF. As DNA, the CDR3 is TGTGCCAGCAGTTCTGGACAGGGCGAATTTGAGACCTACGAGCAGTACTTC.

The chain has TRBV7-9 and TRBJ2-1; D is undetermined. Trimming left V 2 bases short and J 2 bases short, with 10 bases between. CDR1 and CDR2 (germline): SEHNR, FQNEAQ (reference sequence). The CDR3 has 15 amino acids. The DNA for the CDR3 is TGTGCCAGCAGCTTATCGACGGAGACCTACAATGAGCAGTTCTTC. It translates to CASSLSTETYNEQFF.

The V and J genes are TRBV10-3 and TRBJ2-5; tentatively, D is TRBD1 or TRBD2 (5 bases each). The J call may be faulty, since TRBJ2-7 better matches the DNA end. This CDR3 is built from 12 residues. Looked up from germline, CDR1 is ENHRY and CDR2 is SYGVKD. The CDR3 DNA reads TGTGCCATCACGGGGCCGAGTGGCGAGCAGTACTTC. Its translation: CAITGPSGEQYF.

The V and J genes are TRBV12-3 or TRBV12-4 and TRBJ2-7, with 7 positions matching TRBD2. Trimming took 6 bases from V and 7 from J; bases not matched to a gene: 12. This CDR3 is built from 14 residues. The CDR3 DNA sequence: TGTGCCAGCAGCGGACTAGTTTCCTCGGGGGAGCAGTACTTC. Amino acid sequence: CASSGLVSSGEQYF.

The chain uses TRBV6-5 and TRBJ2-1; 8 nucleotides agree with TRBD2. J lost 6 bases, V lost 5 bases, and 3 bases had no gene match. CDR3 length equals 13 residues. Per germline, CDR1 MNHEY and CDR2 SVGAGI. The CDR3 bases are TGTGCCAGCAGTGGGACTAGTACCAATGAGCAGTTCTTC. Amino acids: CASSGTSTNEQFF.

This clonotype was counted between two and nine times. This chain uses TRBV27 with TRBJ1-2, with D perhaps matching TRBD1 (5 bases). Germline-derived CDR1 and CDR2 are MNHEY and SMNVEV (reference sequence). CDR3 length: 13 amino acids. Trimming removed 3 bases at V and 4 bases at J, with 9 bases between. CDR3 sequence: CASSLGDGYGYTF. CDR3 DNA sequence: TGTGCCAGCAGTTTGGGGGACGGCTATGGCTACACCTTC.

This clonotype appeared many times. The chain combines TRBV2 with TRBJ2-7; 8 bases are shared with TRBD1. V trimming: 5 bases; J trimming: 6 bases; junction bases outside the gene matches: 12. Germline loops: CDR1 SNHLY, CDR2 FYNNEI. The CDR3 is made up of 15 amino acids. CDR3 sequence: CASSPDTGGSVEQYF. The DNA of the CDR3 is TGTGCCAGCAGTCCCGATACAGGGGGATCGGTCGAGCAGTACTTC.

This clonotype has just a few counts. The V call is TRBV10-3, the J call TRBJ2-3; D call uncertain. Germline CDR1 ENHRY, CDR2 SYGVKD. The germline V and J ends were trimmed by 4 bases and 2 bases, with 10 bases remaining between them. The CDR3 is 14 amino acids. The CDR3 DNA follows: TGTGCCATCAGTGTTGAACTAAACACAGATACGCAGTATTTT. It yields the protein CAISVELNTDTQYF.

The CDR3 DNA follows: TGCAGCGCTGCAGGGGGGGGCCTGAACACTGAAGCTTTCTTT. It is translated as CSAAGGGLNTEAFF. V gene TRBV29-1 combines with J gene TRBJ1-1; 7 nucleotides line up with TRBD1. V shed 7 bases, J shed 0 bases, and the junction held 8 bases outside the gene matches. The CDR3 spans 14 residues. CDR1 SQVTM and CDR2 ANQGSEA come from the germline V gene. Together with reference TRBV29-1 and TRBJ1-1, the CDR3 gives the full variable domain: SAVISQKPSRDICQRGTSLTIQCQVDSQVTMMFWYRQQPGQSLTLIATANQGSEATYESGFVIDKFPISRPNLTFSTLTVSNMSPEDSSIYLCSAAGGGLNTEAFFGQGTRLTVV.

CDR3 in DNA: TGTGCCAGCACCCGGGACAGGGCTCCCTACGAGCAGTACTTC. Its translation: CASTRDRAPYEQYF. V gene TRBV12-3 or TRBV12-4 combines with J gene TRBJ2-7, with TRBD1 identical over 9 bases. The CDR3 length is 14 residues. The trim removed 7 bases at V and 2 bases at J, leaving 6 bases unmatched.

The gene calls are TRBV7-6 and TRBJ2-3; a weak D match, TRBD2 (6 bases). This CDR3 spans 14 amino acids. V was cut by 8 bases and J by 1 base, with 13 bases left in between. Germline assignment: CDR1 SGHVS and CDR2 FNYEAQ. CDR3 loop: CASVNGGGTDTQYF. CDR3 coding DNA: TGTGCCAGCGTCAACGGGGGAGGCACAGATACGCAGTATTTT. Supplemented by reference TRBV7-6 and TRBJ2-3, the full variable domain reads GAGVSQSPRYKVTKRGQDVALRCDPISGHVSLYWYRQALGQGPEFLTYFNYEAQQDKSGLPNDRFSAERPEGSISTLTIQRTEQRDSAMYRCASVNGGGTDTQYFGPGTRLTVL.

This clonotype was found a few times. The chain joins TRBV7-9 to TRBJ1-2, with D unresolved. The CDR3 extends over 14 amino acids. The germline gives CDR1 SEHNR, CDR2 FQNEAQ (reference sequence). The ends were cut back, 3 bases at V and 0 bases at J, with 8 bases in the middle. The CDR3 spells CASSLDLANYGYTF. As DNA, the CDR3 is TGTGCCAGCAGCTTGGACCTAGCTAACTATGGCTACACCTTC.

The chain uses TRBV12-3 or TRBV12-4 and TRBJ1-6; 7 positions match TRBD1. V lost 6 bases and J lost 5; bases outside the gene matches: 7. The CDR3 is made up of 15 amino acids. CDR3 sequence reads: CASRGTEENNSPLHF. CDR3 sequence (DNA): TGTGCCAGCAGAGGGACAGAGGAGAATAATTCACCCCTCCACTTT.

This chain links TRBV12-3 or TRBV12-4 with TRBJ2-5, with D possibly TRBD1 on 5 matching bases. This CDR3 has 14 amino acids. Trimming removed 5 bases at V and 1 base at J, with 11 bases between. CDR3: CASSPEDTQETQYF. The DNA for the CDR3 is TGTGCCAGCAGTCCAGAGGACACCCAAGAGACCCAGTACTTC.

The CDR3 region is CASSQRRPSGSGHYEQYF. CDR3 coding DNA: TGCGCCAGCAGCCAAAGACGTCCCAGCGGGAGTGGGCACTACGAGCAGTACTTC. The chain links TRBV4-1 to TRBJ2-7, with TRBD2 matching over 8 bases. Germline V gene lookup returns CDR1 MGHRA and CDR2 YSYEKL. The CDR3 runs 18 residues. The V and J ends lost 2 bases and 3 bases, in that order; junction bases with no gene match: 15.

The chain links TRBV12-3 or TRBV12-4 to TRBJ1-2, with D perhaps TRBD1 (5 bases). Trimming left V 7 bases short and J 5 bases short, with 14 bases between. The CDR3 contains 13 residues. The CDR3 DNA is TGTGCCAGCAAGAAACAGGATTTTTATGGCTACACCTTC. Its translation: CASKKQDFYGYTF.

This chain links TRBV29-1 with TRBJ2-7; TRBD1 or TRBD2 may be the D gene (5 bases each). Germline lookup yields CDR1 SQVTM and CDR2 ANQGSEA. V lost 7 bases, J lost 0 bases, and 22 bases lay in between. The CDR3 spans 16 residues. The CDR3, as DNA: TGCAGCGCAGGGACCGCCTACAGGCATAACTCCTACGAGCAGTACTTC. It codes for CSAGTAYRHNSYEQYF.

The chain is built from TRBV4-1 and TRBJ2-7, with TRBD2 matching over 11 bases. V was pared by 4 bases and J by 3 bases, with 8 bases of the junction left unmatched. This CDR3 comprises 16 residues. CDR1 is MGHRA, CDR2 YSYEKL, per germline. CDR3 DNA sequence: TGCGCCAGCAGCCTCACCGGGACTAGCGGCTACTACGAGCAGTACTTC. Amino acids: CASSLTGTSGYYEQYF.

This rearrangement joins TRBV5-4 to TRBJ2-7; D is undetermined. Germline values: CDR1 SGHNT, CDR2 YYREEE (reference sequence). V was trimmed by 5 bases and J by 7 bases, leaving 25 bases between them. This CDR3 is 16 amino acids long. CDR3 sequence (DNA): TGTGCCAGCAGTTCCCCAGGCCTAAGCTCCTACAATGAGCAGTACTTC. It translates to CASSSPGLSSYNEQYF.

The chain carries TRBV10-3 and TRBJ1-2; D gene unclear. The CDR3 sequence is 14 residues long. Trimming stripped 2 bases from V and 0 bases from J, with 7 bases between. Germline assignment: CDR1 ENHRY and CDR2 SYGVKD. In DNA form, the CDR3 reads TGTGCCATCAGTGAGGGAGGTACTAACTATGGCTACACCTTC. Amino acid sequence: CAISEGGTNYGYTF.

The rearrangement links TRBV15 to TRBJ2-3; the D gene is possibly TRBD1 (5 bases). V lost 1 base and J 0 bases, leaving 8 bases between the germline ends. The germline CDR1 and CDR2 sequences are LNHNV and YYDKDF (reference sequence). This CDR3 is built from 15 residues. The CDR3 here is CATSRGQTSTDTQYF. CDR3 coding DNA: TGTGCCACCAGCAGAGGACAGACTAGCACAGATACGCAGTATTTT.

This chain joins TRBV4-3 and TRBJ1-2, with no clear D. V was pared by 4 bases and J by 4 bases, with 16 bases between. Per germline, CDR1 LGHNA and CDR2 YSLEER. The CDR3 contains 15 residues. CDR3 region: CASSLRQSMTYGYTF. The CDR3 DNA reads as TGCGCCAGCAGCCTCCGTCAAAGTATGACCTATGGCTACACCTTC.

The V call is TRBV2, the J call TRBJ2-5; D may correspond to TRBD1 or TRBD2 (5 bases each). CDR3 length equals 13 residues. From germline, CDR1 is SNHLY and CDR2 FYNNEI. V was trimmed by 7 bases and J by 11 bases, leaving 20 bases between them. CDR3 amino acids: CASKDLLVGEQYF. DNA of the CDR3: TGTGCCAGCAAGGACCTACTAGTAGGGGAGCAGTACTTC. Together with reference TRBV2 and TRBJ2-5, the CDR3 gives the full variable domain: EPEVTQTPSHQVTQMGQEVILRCVPISNHLYFYWYRQILGQKVEFLVSFYNNEISEKSEIFDDQFSVERPDGSNFTLKIRSTKLEDSAMYFCASKDLLVGEQYFGPGTRLLVL.